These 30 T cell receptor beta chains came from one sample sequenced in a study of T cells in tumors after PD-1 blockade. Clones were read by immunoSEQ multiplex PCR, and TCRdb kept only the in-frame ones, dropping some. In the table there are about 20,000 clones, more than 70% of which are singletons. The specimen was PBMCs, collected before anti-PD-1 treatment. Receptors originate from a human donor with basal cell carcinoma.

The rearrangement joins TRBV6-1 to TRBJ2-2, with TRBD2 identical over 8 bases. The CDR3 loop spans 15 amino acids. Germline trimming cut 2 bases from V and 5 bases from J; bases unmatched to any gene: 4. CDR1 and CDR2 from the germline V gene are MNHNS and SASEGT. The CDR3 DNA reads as TGTGCCAGCAGTGAACTCGGGACTAGGACCGGGGAGCTGTTTTTT. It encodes CASSELGTRTGELFF.

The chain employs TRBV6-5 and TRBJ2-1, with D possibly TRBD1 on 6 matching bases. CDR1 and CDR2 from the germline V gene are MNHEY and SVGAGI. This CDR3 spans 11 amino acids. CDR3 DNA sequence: TGTGCAGGGGGAAGCTACAATGAGCAGTTCTTC. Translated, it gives CAGGSYNEQFF.

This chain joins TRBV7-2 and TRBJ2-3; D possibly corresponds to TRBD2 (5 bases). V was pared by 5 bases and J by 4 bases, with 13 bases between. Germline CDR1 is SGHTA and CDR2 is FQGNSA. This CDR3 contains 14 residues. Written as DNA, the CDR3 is TGTGCCAGCAGCCCCCGACACGGGGCAGATACGCAGTATTTT. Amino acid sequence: CASSPRHGADTQYF.

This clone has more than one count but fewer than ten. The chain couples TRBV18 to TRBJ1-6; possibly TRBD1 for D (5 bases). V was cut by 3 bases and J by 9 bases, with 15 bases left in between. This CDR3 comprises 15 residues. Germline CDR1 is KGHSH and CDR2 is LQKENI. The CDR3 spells CASSPTGRDGSPLHF. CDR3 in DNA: TGTGCCAGCTCACCGACTGGCAGGGACGGTTCACCCCTCCACTTT.

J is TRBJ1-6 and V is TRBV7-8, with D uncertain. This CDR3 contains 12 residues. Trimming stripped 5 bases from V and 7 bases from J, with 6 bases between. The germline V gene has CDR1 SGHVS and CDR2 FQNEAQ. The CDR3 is CASSQVNSPLHF. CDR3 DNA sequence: TGTGCCAGCAGCCAAGTAAATTCACCCCTCCACTTT.

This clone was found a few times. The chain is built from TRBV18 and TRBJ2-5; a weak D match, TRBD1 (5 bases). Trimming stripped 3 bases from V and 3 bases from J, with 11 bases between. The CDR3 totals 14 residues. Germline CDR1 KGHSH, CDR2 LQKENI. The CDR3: CASSPQGLEETQYF. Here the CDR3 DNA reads TGTGCCAGCTCACCCCAGGGCTTGGAAGAGACCCAGTACTTC.

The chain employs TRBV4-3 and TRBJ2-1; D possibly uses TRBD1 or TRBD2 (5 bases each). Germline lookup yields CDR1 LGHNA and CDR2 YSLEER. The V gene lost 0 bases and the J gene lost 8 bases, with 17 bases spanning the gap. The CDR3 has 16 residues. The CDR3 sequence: CASSQDGGWERDEQFF. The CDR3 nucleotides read TGCGCCAGCAGCCAAGATGGGGGTTGGGAACGCGATGAGCAGTTCTTC.

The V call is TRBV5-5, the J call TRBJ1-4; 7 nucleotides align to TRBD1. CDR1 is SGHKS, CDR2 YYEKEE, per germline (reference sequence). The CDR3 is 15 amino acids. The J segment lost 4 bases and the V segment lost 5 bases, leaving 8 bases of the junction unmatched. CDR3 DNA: TGTGCCAGCAGTCCATCGGGACAGATTAATGAAAAACTGTTTTTT. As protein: CASSPSGQINEKLFF. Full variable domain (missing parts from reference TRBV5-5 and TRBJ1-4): DAGVTQSPTHLIKTRGQQVTLRCSPISGHKSVSWYQQVLGQGPQFIFQYYEKEERGRGNFPDRFSARQFPNYSSELNVNALLLGDSALYLCASSPSGQINEKLFFGSGTQLSVL.

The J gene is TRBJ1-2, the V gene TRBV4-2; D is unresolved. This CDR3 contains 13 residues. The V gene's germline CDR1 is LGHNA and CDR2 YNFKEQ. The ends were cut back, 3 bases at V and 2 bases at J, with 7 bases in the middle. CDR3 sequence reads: CASSHEGNYGYTF. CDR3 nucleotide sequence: TGTGCCAGCAGCCACGAGGGAAACTATGGCTACACCTTC.

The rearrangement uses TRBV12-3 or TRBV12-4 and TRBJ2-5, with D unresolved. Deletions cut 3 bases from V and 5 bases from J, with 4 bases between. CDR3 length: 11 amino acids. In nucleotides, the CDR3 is TGTGCCAGCAGTTTTGGGGAGACCCAGTACTTC. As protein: CASSFGETQYF.

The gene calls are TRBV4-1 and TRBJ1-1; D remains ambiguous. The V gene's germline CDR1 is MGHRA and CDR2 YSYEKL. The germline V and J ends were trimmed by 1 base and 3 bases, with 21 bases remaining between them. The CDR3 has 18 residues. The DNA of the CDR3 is TGCGCCAGCAGCCAAGTTGAAAAACCGGGAACACACTACACTGAAGCTTTCTTT. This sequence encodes CASSQVEKPGTHYTEAFF.

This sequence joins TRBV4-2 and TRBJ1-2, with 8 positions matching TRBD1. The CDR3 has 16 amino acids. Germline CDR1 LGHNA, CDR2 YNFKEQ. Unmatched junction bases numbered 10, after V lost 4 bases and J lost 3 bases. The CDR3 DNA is TGTGCCAGCAGCCCTACGGGGACAGGAAGACACTATGGCTACACCTTC. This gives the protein CASSPTGTGRHYGYTF.

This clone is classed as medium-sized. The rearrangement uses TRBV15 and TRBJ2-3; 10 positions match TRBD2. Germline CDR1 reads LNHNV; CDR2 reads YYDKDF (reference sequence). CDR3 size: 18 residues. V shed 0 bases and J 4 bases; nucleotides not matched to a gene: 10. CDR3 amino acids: CATSRERAGGPDSDTQYF. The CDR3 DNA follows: TGTGCCACCAGCAGAGAACGAGCGGGAGGGCCGGATTCAGATACGCAGTATTTT.

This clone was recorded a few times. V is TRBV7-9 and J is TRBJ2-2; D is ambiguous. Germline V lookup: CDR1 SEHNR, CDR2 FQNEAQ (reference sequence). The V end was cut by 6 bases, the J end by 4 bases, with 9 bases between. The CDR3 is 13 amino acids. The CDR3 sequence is CASRVLLTGELFF. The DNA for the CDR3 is TGTGCCAGCAGGGTGCTCCTCACCGGGGAGCTGTTTTTT.

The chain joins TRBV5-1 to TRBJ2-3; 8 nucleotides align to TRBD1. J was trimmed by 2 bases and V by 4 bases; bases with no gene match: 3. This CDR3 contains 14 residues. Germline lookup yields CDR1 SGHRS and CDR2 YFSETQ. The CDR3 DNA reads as TGCGCCAGCAGCGGGGGACAGGACACAGATACGCAGTATTTT. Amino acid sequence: CASSGGQDTDTQYF.

The CDR3 here is CASSEALGYTF. The CDR3 DNA reads TGTGCCAGCAGTGAAGCGCTCGGCTACACCTTC. The gene calls are TRBV2 and TRBJ1-2; no definite D call. Germline values: CDR1 SNHLY, CDR2 FYNNEI. Trimming pared 0 bases from V and 8 bases from J, leaving 4 bases between. The CDR3 contains 11 residues.

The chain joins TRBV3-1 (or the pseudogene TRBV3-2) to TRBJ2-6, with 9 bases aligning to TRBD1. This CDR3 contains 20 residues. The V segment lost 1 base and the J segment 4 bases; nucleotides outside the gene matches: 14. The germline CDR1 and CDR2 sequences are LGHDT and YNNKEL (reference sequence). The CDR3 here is CASSQVLYRGLTEGANVLTF. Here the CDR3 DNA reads TGTGCCAGCAGCCAAGTGTTGTACAGGGGGCTGACTGAGGGGGCCAACGTCCTGACTTTC.

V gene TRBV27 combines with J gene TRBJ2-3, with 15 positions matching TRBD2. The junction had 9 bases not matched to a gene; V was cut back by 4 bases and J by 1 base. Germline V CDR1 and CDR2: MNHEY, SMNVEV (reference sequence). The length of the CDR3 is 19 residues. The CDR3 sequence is CASSSGLAGGPFGTDTQYF. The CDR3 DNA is TGTGCCAGCAGTTCAGGACTAGCGGGAGGGCCTTTTGGCACAGATACGCAGTATTTT.

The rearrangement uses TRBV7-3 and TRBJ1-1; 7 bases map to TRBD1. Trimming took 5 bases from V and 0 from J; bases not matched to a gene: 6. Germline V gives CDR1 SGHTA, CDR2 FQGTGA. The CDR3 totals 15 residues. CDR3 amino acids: CASSPQGMMNTEAFF. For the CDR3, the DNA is TGTGCCAGCAGCCCACAGGGGATGATGAACACTGAAGCTTTCTTT.

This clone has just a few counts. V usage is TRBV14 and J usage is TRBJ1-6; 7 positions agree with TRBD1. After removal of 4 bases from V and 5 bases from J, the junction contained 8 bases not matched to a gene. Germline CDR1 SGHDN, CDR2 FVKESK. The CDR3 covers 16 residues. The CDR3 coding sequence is TGTGCCAGCAGCCCCCGGTCGGGACAGCATAATTCACCCCTCCACTTT. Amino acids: CASSPRSGQHNSPLHF.

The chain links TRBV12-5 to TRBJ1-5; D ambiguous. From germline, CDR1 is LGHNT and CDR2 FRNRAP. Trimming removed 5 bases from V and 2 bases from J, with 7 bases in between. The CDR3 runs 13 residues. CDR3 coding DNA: TGTGCTAGTGGTCGTGGGGGCAATCAGCCCCAGCATTTT. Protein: CASGRGGNQPQHF.

In DNA, the CDR3 is TGTGCCAGCAGTGAAATCGGGTTAGATACGCAGTATTTT. It specifies CASSEIGLDTQYF. The chain recombines TRBV2 with TRBJ2-3; no reliable D call. V was trimmed by 2 bases and J by 5 bases, leaving 8 bases between them. CDR3 length equals 13 residues. Germline V CDR1 and CDR2: SNHLY, FYNNEI.

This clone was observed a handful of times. CDR3 in DNA: TGTGCCAGTAGTAGAAGACTAGCGGGGGCCCGAATGCCGAACAATGAGCAGTTCTTC. It encodes CASSRRLAGARMPNNEQFF. The chain carries TRBV19 and TRBJ2-1; 12 bases align to TRBD2. Germline CDR1 is LNHDA and CDR2 is SQIVND (reference sequence). The CDR3 contains 19 residues. The J segment lost 5 bases and the V segment lost 4 bases, leaving 15 bases of the junction unmatched.

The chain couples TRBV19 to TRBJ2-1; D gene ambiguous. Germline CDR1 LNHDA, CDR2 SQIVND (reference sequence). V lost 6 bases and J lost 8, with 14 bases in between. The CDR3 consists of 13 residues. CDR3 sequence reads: CASSTLRNDEQFF. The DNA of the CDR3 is TGTGCCAGTAGCACCTTGAGGAACGATGAGCAGTTCTTC.

The CDR3 DNA is TGTGCCAGCAGCTTTGCACAGGGGGGTACCGGGGAGCTGTTTTTT. Translating gives CASSFAQGGTGELFF. The chain uses TRBV7-9 and TRBJ2-2, with 8 positions matching TRBD1. V lost 3 bases and J lost 5; bases outside the gene matches: 5. Germline CDR1 and CDR2: SEHNR and FQNEAQ (reference sequence). CDR3 length: 15 amino acids.

CDR3 nucleotides: TGTGCCAGCAGCTTAGGCAGCTACACAGATACGCAGTATTTT. Its protein is CASSLGSYTDTQYF. The chain links TRBV7-3 to TRBJ2-3, with unresolved D. Germline-derived CDR1 and CDR2 are SGHTA and FQGTGA. V lost 2 bases and J lost 2, with 8 bases in between. CDR3 length equals 14 residues.

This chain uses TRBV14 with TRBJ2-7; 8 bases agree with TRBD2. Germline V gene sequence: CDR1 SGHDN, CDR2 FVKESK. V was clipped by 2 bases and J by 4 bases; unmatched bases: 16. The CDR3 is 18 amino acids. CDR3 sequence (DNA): TGTGCCAGCAGCCAAAGAGGGACACCGGGACTAGATAGTTACGAGCAGTACTTC. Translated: CASSQRGTPGLDSYEQYF.

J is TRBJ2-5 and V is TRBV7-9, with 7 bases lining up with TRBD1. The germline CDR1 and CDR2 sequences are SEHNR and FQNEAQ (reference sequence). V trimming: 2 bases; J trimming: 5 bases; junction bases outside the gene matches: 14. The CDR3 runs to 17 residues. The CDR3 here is CASSLNTGTVQRETQYF. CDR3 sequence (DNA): TGTGCCAGCAGCTTAAATACCGGGACAGTCCAGCGGGAGACCCAGTACTTC.

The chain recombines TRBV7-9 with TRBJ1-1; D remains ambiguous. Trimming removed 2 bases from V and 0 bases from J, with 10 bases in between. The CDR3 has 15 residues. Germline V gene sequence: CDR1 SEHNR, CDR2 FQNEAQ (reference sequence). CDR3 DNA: TGTGCCAGCAGCTTACAGGAAGCCATGAACACTGAAGCTTTCTTT. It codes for CASSLQEAMNTEAFF.

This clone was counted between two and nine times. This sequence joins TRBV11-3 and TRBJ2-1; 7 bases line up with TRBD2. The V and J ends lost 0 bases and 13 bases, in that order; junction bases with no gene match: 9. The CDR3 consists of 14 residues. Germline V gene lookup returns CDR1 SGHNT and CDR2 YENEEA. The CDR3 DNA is TGTGCCAGCAGCTTAGATCATAGCGGGTTTACACAGTTCTTC. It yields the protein CASSLDHSGFTQFF.